This is a list of T cell receptor beta chains from one sample in a study of T cells in localized non-small cell lung cancer. This table comes from immunoSEQ multiplex PCR, and its TCRdb copy is limited to in-frame clones, with some not included. The sample lists 550 to 750 clones; about a quarter were seen once. The sequenced sample was normal lung tissue next to the tumor, obtained before any cancer treatment. The receptors shown here come from a woman aged 35 to 70 with stage I squamous cell lung carcinoma. The CDR3 runs from the conserved cysteine through the conserved F or W. A D gene is named only where the DNA matches it firmly. Where a row states a size, it is once, few, many or the class of an expanded clone; other rows omit it.

j_call | cdr3_length | d_call | v_call | clone_size | cdr3_aa | cdr3_nt
TRBJ2-2 | 20 | - | TRBV10-1 | - | CASSAMSGLEQSANTGELFF | TGCGCCAGCAGTGCTATGTCGGGGCTCGAACAGTCGGCGAACACCGGGGAGCTGTTTTTT
TRBJ2-7 | 11 | - | TRBV14 | few | CASSQDYEQYF | TGTGCCAGCAGCCAAGACTACGAGCAGTACTTC
TRBJ2-5 | 12 | - | TRBV29-1 | - | CSVEISQETQYF | TGCAGCGTTGAGATCAGCCAAGAGACCCAGTACTTC
TRBJ2-7 | 15 | TRBD2 | TRBV6-8 | few | CASSWTSGSSYEQYF | TGTGCCAGCAGTTGGACTAGCGGGAGCTCCTACGAGCAGTACTTC
TRBJ2-3 | 12 | TRBD1 | TRBV6-8 | - | CASSYDRGEEYF | TGTGCCAGCAGCTACGACAGGGGAGAAGAATATTTT
TRBJ2-2 | 17 | TRBD2 | TRBV30 | - | CAWTRWREAPNTGELFF | TGTGCCTGGACTCGCTGGCGGGAGGCCCCGAACACCGGGGAGCTGTTTTTT
TRBJ1-2 | 15 | TRBD1 | TRBV28 | few | CASSTGGTGGYGYTF | TGTGCCAGCAGTACAGGGGGGACAGGCGGTTATGGCTACACCTTC
TRBJ2-5 | 14 | - | TRBV11-3 | - | CASSLSSLQETQYF | TGTGCCAGCAGCTTAAGTAGCCTTCAAGAGACCCAGTACTTC
TRBJ2-2 | 15 | - | TRBV5-1 | - | CASSQVEYGTGELFF | TGCGCCAGCAGCCAAGTGGAATATGGCACCGGGGAGCTGTTTTTT
TRBJ2-1 | 15 | TRBD1 | TRBV11-3 | few | CASSHGQGARNEQFF | TGTGCCAGCAGCCATGGACAGGGGGCTCGTAATGAGCAGTTCTTC
TRBJ1-2 | 12 | - | TRBV28 | - | CASSSGGYGYTF | TGTGCCAGCAGTAGCGGGGGATATGGCTACACCTTC
TRBJ1-1 | 14 | - | TRBV5-1 | - | CASNFLGANTEAFF | TGCGCCAGCAACTTTCTGGGGGCGAACACTGAAGCTTTCTTT
TRBJ2-7 | 14 | - | TRBV11-3 | large | CASSQLSLGYEQYF | TGTGCCAGCAGCCAACTGAGTCTGGGCTACGAGCAGTACTTC
TRBJ1-2 | 12 | - | TRBV6-8 | - | CASSPQTSGYTF | TGTGCCAGCAGTCCACAAACGTCTGGCTACACCTTC
TRBJ1-1 | 15 | - | TRBV11-3 | - | CASSLRTVLNTEAFF | TGTGCCAGCAGCCTTCGGACAGTCTTGAACACTGAAGCTTTCTTT
TRBJ1-1 | 16 | - | TRBV5-1 | - | CASSLQGGSSNTEAFF | TGCGCCAGCAGCTTGCAAGGGGGTTCGAGTAACACTGAAGCTTTCTTT
TRBJ2-5 | 15 | - | TRBV9 | few | CASYGRAPLKETQYF | TGTGCCAGCTACGGAAGGGCGCCACTAAAAGAGACCCAGTACTTC
TRBJ2-1 | 15 | TRBD1 | TRBV6-8 | few | CASSTGTGRTNEQFF | TGTGCCAGCAGTACAGGGACAGGGAGAACCAATGAGCAGTTCTTC
TRBJ1-2 | 15 | TRBD1 | TRBV12-5 | - | CASGLGTGHIYGYTF | TGTGCTAGTGGTTTGGGGACAGGGCACATCTATGGCTACACCTTC
TRBJ2-1 | 14 | - | TRBV5-1 | - | CASSTYPSSYEQFF | TGCGCCAGCAGCACCTACCCCTCCTCGTATGAGCAGTTCTTC
TRBJ2-1 | 16 | TRBD2 | TRBV9 | - | CASGAGGPLHTNEQFF | TGTGCCAGCGGAGCGGGAGGGCCGTTACACACAAATGAGCAGTTCTTC
TRBJ2-7 | 15 | TRBD2 | TRBV6-8 | large | CASSYSTRLASEQYF | TGTGCCAGCAGTTACTCTACCCGACTAGCCTCCGAGCAGTACTTC
TRBJ1-4 | 15 | TRBD1 | TRBV18 | - | CASSSQGGANEKLFF | TGTGCCAGCTCATCCCAGGGGGGAGCTAATGAAAAACTGTTTTTT
TRBJ1-2 | 14 | - | TRBV30 | - | CAWSGERGAGGYTF | TGTGCCTGGAGTGGGGAACGGGGGGCCGGAGGCTACACCTTC
TRBJ2-1 | 14 | TRBD1 | TRBV9 | few | CASSRGQGEGEQFF | TGTGCCAGCAGCCGGGGACAGGGGGAGGGTGAGCAGTTCTTC
TRBJ2-1 | 13 | - | TRBV6-8 | - | CATSWTLRNEQFF | TGTGCCACGTCTTGGACGCTTAGAAATGAGCAGTTCTTC
TRBJ2-6 | 15 | - | TRBV11-3 | few | CASSLGTVSANVLTF | TGTGCCAGCAGCTTAGGGACAGTGAGCGCCAACGTCCTGACTTTC
TRBJ1-1 | 13 | - | TRBV19 | few | CASSMRRDTEAFF | TGTGCCAGTAGTATGAGACGGGATACTGAAGCTTTCTTT
TRBJ2-7 | 15 | TRBD1 | TRBV27 | few | CASSISGTASYEQYF | TGTGCCAGCAGCATCTCCGGGACAGCCTCCTACGAGCAGTACTTC
TRBJ1-5 | 15 | TRBD1 | TRBV11-3 | medium-sized | CASSLDSRGDQPQHF | TGTGCCAGCAGCTTAGATAGCAGGGGGGACCAGCCCCAGCATTTT
TRBJ1-1 | 12 | - | TRBV28 | - | CASSLTSRGAFF | TGTGCCAGCAGTTTAACGTCACGCGGGGCTTTCTTT
TRBJ2-7 | 12 | - | TRBV30 | few | CAWSIRTPGLHF | TGTGCCTGGAGTATCCGGACACCGGGCTTACACTTC
TRBJ1-5 | 13 | TRBD1 | TRBV29-1 | once | CSAAGQGNQPQHF | TGCAGCGCCGCCGGACAGGGGAATCAGCCCCAGCATTTT
TRBJ2-6 | 17 | - | TRBV30 | - | CAWSITGHLSGANVLTF | TGTGCCTGGAGCATCACGGGACACCTCTCTGGGGCCAACGTCCTGACTTTC
TRBJ2-2 | 15 | - | TRBV11-3 | few | CASSLGTVKTGELFF | TGTGCCAGCAGCTTAGGGACAGTAAAGACCGGGGAGCTGTTTTTT
TRBJ1-2 | 13 | - | TRBV28 | - | CASSLGVNYGYTF | TGTGCCAGCAGTTTAGGGGTTAACTATGGCTACACCTTC
TRBJ2-7 | 16 | - | TRBV11-3 | medium-sized | CASSHVPWAFYYEQYF | TGTGCCAGCTCTCATGTCCCTTGGGCCTTCTACTACGAGCAGTACTTC
TRBJ2-7 | 15 | TRBD1 | TRBV15 | hyperexpanded | CATSRDGQGPYEQYF | TGTGCCACCAGCAGAGATGGACAGGGACCCTACGAGCAGTACTTC
TRBJ1-1 | 12 | TRBD1 | TRBV18 | - | CASSPRQGEAFF | TGTGCCAGCTCACCTAGACAGGGGGAAGCTTTCTTT
TRBJ2-7 | 15 | - | TRBV14 | - | CASSQMGSMSYEQYF | TGTGCCAGCAGCCAAATGGGGTCGATGTCCTACGAGCAGTACTTC
TRBJ2-3 | 13 | TRBD2 | TRBV9 | few | CASLRDYADTQYF | TGTGCCAGCCTCCGGGACTACGCAGATACGCAGTATTTT
TRBJ2-1 | 15 | TRBD2 | TRBV19 | - | CASSKRGSSYNEQFF | TGTGCCAGTAGTAAGCGCGGGAGCTCCTACAATGAGCAGTTCTTC
TRBJ2-2 | 16 | - | TRBV6-8 | - | CASRQGLGVNTGELFF | TGTGCCTCCCGACAAGGTCTGGGCGTCAACACCGGGGAGCTGTTTTTT
TRBJ1-1 | 13 | - | TRBV6-8 | - | CASSGLMNTEAFF | TGTGCCAGTTCGGGACTGATGAACACTGAAGCTTTCTTT
TRBJ2-2 | 15 | TRBD1 | TRBV6-8 | few | CASVRGQGAPGELFF | TGTGCCAGCGTACGGGGACAGGGGGCCCCCGGGGAGCTGTTTTTT
TRBJ2-4 | 14 | - | TRBV19 | - | CASSSVGEKNIQYF | TGTGCCAGTAGTTCAGTAGGTGAAAAAAACATTCAGTACTTC
TRBJ1-1 | 14 | - | TRBV6-8 | large | CASSSGTRGTEAFF | TGTGCCAGCAGCTCCGGGACGAGGGGCACTGAAGCTTTCTTT
TRBJ1-4 | 16 | - | TRBV5-1 | - | CASSLMPGDPNEKLFF | TGCGCCAGCAGCTTAATGCCAGGCGATCCGAATGAAAAACTGTTTTTT
TRBJ1-5 | 13 | - | TRBV7-8 | - | CASSLGYQQPQHF | TGTGCCAGCAGCTTAGGGTATCAACAGCCCCAGCATTTT
TRBJ2-4 | 14 | TRBD1 | TRBV28 | few | CASSGEQGLVIQYF | TGTGCCAGCAGTGGCGAACAGGGGCTGGTCATTCAGTACTTC
TRBJ2-4 | 13 | TRBD1 | TRBV6-8 | - | CASSSGTAFLQYF | TGTGCCAGCAGTTCCGGGACAGCCTTTCTCCAGTACTTC
TRBJ1-1 | 16 | - | TRBV19 | few | CASSIIHTARASEAFF | TGTGCCAGTAGTATTATACATACGGCCAGGGCCTCTGAAGCTTTCTTT
TRBJ1-5 | 16 | - | TRBV15 | few | CATSRGPQGSDQPQHF | TGTGCCACCAGCAGAGGCCCACAGGGTTCGGATCAGCCCCAGCATTTT